These T cell receptor beta chains were read from a single sample in a study of T cell responses to AZD1222 COVID-19 vaccine. TCRdb's copy holds only in-frame clones and misses some; the assay was immunoSEQ multiplex PCR. There are 150,000 or so clones in the sample; about nine tenths occur only once, and approximately 17% lies in the top ten. The sequencing here drew on peripheral blood, taken on day 0 of AZD1222 vaccination. These receptors all stem from an adult in good health. Each CDR3 is given with its conserved first and last residue. A D gene is named only where the DNA matches it firmly. Clone size is not always given. Where it is, it says once, few, many or a class for expanded clones.

TRBJ2-7	-	-	TRBV3-1/TRBV3-2	TGTGCCAGCAGCCAAGATTCGAGGGTTTATGAGGAGCAGTACTTC	CASSQDSRVYEEQYF
TRBJ1-5	-	-	TRBV6-5	TGTGCCAGCAGCCTGCTGGGGGAATACCAGCCCCAGCATTTT	CASSLLGEYQPQHF
TRBJ1-2	-	TRBD1	TRBV2	TGTGCCAGCAGTCAGACAGGGGCAGTTGATGGCTACACCTTC	CASSQTGAVDGYTF
TRBJ1-6	-	-	TRBV18	TGTGCCAGCTCATCACAGGTTTCGGACAGCGTAAATTCACCCCTCCACTTT	CASSSQVSDSVNSPLHF
TRBJ2-3	-	-	TRBV7-2	TGTGCCAGCAGCTTAACGGGATCCGCAGATACGCAGTATTTT	CASSLTGSADTQYF
TRBJ1-5	-	TRBD1	TRBV30	TGTGCCTGGAGTGTTAGGGACAGAGACAATCAGCCCCAGCATTTT	CAWSVRDRDNQPQHF
TRBJ1-1	-	-	TRBV6-2/TRBV6-3	TGTGCCAGCAGCAGGTACGAGTACACTGAAGCTTTCTTT	CASSRYEYTEAFF
TRBJ2-2	-	-	TRBV7-3	TGTGCCAGCAGCTTAACTAACACCGGGGAGCTGTTTTTT	CASSLTNTGELFF
TRBJ1-2	-	TRBD1	TRBV19	TGTGCCAGCAACAACTACAGGGGGAGGTCTCAAGGCTACACCTTC	CASNNYRGRSQGYTF
TRBJ2-2	-	TRBD1	TRBV2	TGTGCCAGCAGACAGGGGGCTTCGGACACCGGGGAGCTGTTTTTT	CASRQGASDTGELFF
TRBJ1-4	-	-	TRBV5-1	TGCGCCAGCAGCCGTACAGGTTCAACTAATGAAAAACTGTTTTTT	CASSRTGSTNEKLFF
TRBJ1-3	-	TRBD1	TRBV27	TGTGCCAGCACCCCCTTGGGGACAGGCTCTGGAAACACCATATATTTT	CASTPLGTGSGNTIYF
TRBJ1-1	-	TRBD1	TRBV19	TGTGCCAGTAGTATAGTTGGGACAGGGTCTGAAGCTTTCTTT	CASSIVGTGSEAFF
TRBJ1-2	-	-	TRBV11-2	TGTGCCAGCAGCTTAGTGGCCACCGGGACACCTAACTATGGCTACACCTTC	CASSLVATGTPNYGYTF
TRBJ1-2	-	TRBD1	TRBV5-4	TGTGCCAGCAGCCCCGCCGGGACAGGGCATAACTATGGCTACACCTTC	CASSPAGTGHNYGYTF
TRBJ2-7	-	-	TRBV23-1	TGCGCCAGCAGTCAAACGACAGGACGGTTGCCTGGGGAGCAGTACTTC	CASSQTTGRLPGEQYF
TRBJ2-5	once	TRBD1	TRBV5-1	TGCGCCAGCAGCTTGGAACAGGGGGCGCAGGGGACCCAGTACTTC	CASSLEQGAQGTQYF
TRBJ1-2	-	-	TRBV19	TGTGCCAGTAGTATAGGTGGGGCCGGACAGTCTAACTATGGCTACACCTTC	CASSIGGAGQSNYGYTF
TRBJ2-2	-	-	TRBV4-1	TGCGCCAGCAGCCAAGTCGTAATCGGGGAGCTGTTTTTT	CASSQVVIGELFF
TRBJ1-2	few	TRBD1	TRBV6-6	TGTGCCAGCAGATCCCATGGGGGGACAGACAATGGCTACACCTTC	CASRSHGGTDNGYTF
TRBJ2-2	-	-	TRBV19	TGTGCCAGTATGAGGACAACCGGGGAGCTGTTTTTT	CASMRTTGELFF
TRBJ2-2	-	TRBD2	TRBV2	TGTGCCGAGGGGAGTCGGGGAGGGACCGGGGAGCTGTTTTTT	CAEGSRGGTGELFF
TRBJ2-3	-	TRBD2	TRBV11-3	TGTGCCAGCAGCTTTGGCCTAGCGGGGGATACGCAGTATTTT	CASSFGLAGDTQYF
TRBJ2-3	-	-	TRBV30	TGTGCCTGGACCAGACCGGGGTTTGCAGATACGCAGTATTTT	CAWTRPGFADTQYF
TRBJ1-5	-	-	TRBV30	TGTGCCTGGGGTCTCAGCGACAATCAGCCCCAGCATTTT	CAWGLSDNQPQHF
TRBJ1-3	once	-	TRBV5-8	TGTGCCAGCTCAGGGAGACAGGACCTTGTGGGTTCTGGAAACACCATATATTTT	CASSGRQDLVGSGNTIYF
TRBJ1-1	few	TRBD1	TRBV5-1	TGCGCCAGCAGCTTGTCCAGAAGCCAGGGGGCTGGGGTCACTGAAGCTTTCTTT	CASSLSRSQGAGVTEAFF
TRBJ2-2	once	-	TRBV19	TGTGCCAGTAGTGCTGAGCGTAGGGGACCCTATAACACCGGGGAGCTGTTTTTT	CASSAERRGPYNTGELFF
TRBJ2-2	-	-	TRBV9	TGTGCCAGCAGCGTGGTATCCTCAAACACCGGGGAGCTGTTTTTT	CASSVVSSNTGELFF
TRBJ1-1	-	-	TRBV6-5	TGTGCCAGCAGCCTCCAGATGAACACTGAAGCTTTCTTT	CASSLQMNTEAFF
TRBJ1-2	-	-	TRBV7-3	TGTGCCAGCAGCCCCCAAGGGGGATCTTTCGCAGGGATCAACGGCTACACCTTC	CASSPQGGSFAGINGYTF
TRBJ1-6	-	-	TRBV18	TGTGCCAGCTCACCACGCGCGACATCGGGGAATTCACCCCTCCACTTT	CASSPRATSGNSPLHF
TRBJ2-1	-	TRBD1	TRBV11-1	TGTGCCAGCAGACCAAGAGCAGGGGGCGAGAATGAGCAGTTCTTC	CASRPRAGGENEQFF
TRBJ1-5	-	TRBD1	TRBV15	TGTGCCACCAGCAGAGATAGGGGGACAGGGGTTCAGCCCCAGCATTTT	CATSRDRGTGVQPQHF
TRBJ1-3	-	TRBD1	TRBV5-1	TGCGCCAGCAGCTTGGCCGGAGCAGGGGGCCCTGGAAACACCATATATTTT	CASSLAGAGGPGNTIYF
TRBJ2-1	-	-	TRBV6-1	TGTGCCAGCAGTGCCCTAGGTCCACCGGGAGACGCTGAGCAGTTCTTC	CASSALGPPGDAEQFF
TRBJ1-3	-	-	TRBV28	TGTGCCACCTCGGGGGGAAACACCATATATTTT	CATSGGNTIYF
TRBJ1-2	-	TRBD1	TRBV18	TGTGCCAGCTCACCAGGGACAGGCGGCCTTAACTATGGCTACACCTTC	CASSPGTGGLNYGYTF
TRBJ2-7	-	-	TRBV10-1	TGCGCCAGCAGTGAGTTTAAGGACGCCTACGAGCAGTACTTC	CASSEFKDAYEQYF
TRBJ1-6	-	TRBD1	TRBV9	TGTGCCAGCAGCACCCGACAGGGCGGCGTTAATTCACCCCTCCACTTT	CASSTRQGGVNSPLHF
TRBJ1-1	-	-	TRBV27	TGTGCCAGCAGTTTTGCTTTTGGAGCTGAAGCTTTCTTT	CASSFAFGAEAFF
TRBJ1-2	-	-	TRBV29-1	TGCAGCGTTGTTTTCCCCGGTTGGGGCTACACCTTC	CSVVFPGWGYTF
TRBJ1-2	-	-	TRBV5-1	TGCGCCAGCAGCCCTGGCGGACATGGCTACACCTTC	CASSPGGHGYTF
TRBJ2-7	-	TRBD2	TRBV19	TGTGCCAGTAGTCTAAGCGGGACTAGCGGGGTATACGAGCAGTACTTC	CASSLSGTSGVYEQYF
TRBJ1-6	-	TRBD1	TRBV10-2	TGCGCCAGCAGTGAAAGGCTCGGGACAGCTTCACCCCTCCACTTT	CASSERLGTASPLHF
TRBJ2-3	-	-	TRBV7-9	TGTGCCAGCAGCTTGGAAGATACGCAGTATTTT	CASSLEDTQYF
TRBJ1-5	many	-	TRBV28	TGTGCCAGCAGTCTACCTCACAATCAGCCCCAGCATTTT	CASSLPHNQPQHF
TRBJ2-7	-	-	TRBV5-5	TGTGCCAGCAGCTTCGGGGTGGGCGAGCAGTACTTC	CASSFGVGEQYF
TRBJ2-2	-	-	TRBV18	TGTGCCAGCTCACCACTCACGAACACCGGGGAGCTGTTTTTT	CASSPLTNTGELFF
TRBJ2-7	-	-	TRBV7-9	TGTGCCAGCAGCTTCGTGACAGACTCCTACGAGCAGTACTTC	CASSFVTDSYEQYF
TRBJ1-1	-	-	TRBV6-2/TRBV6-3	TGTGCCAGCAGTTACTCCGGGCAGGGCTGGTTGGAAACTGAAGCTTTCTTT	CASSYSGQGWLETEAFF
TRBJ2-6	-	-	TRBV6-2/TRBV6-3	TGTGCCAGCAGTTACTTAAGGGGAGGTTACTCTCTGGCGGCCAACGTCCTGACTTTC	CASSYLRGGYSLAANVLTF
TRBJ1-1	-	-	TRBV5-1	TGCGCCAGCAGCTTGGAGCACGGGGGCACTGAAGCTTTCTTT	CASSLEHGGTEAFF